This T cell receptor beta chain emerged from a study of OX40 agonist ivuxolimab in advanced cancers. TCRdb keeps only in-frame clones here, not all; method: immunoSEQ multiplex PCR. Among some 86,000 clones listed, 80% to 95% were seen once. The V gene's germline CDR1 is SNHLY and CDR2 FYNNEI. V lost 4 bases and J 5 bases, leaving 20 bases between the germline ends. The CDR3 loop spans 16 amino acids. This chain joins TRBV2 and TRBJ2-5; D may match TRBD1 or TRBD2 (5 bases each). Here the sequenced sample was CD4+ or CD8+ T cells sorted from blood, taken in a trial of the OX40 agonist ivuxolimab. This clonotype was obtained from an adult with an advanced solid tumor such as melanoma, head and neck, liver or kidney cancer. CDR3 in DNA: TGTGCCAGCAGTGGAGGGGACCAGCGGTGGTTTGAGACCCAGTACTTC. This encodes CASSGGDQRWFETQYF.